Shown below are 26 T cell receptor beta chains from a single sample sequenced in a study of T cells in Graves' hyperthyroidism and ophthalmopathy. RNA transcripts served as the template for amplifying TCR beta CDR3 regions. The HTBI primer set was used in a first-round RT-PCR of the TCR CDR3. TCRdb re-called the multiplex PCR reads through MiXCR, storing one row per CDR3 protein. The sample holds approximately 620,000 distinct CDR3 sequences; around 15% are singletons and the top ten take 3% to 4%. Sequencing input: blood. The receptors were sampled from a woman aged 40 to 50 with Graves' ophthalmopathy.

At least ten counts were recorded for this clonotype. V is TRBV7-9 and J is TRBJ2-3, with D uncertain. Germline V gives CDR1 SEHNR, CDR2 FQNEAQ (reference sequence). The CDR3 consists of 17 residues. V gave up 2 bases and J gave up 1 base, with 16 bases separating them. This chain's CDR3 is CASSLLVERLRTDTQYF. DNA of the CDR3: TGTGCCAGCAGCTTATTGGTAGAAAGGTTGCGCACAGATACGCAGTATTTT.

This sequence joins TRBV14 and TRBJ1-5; the D gene is possibly TRBD1 (6 bases). The CDR3 spans 16 residues. Germline V CDR1 and CDR2: SGHDN, FVKESK. Trimming stripped 0 bases from V and 7 bases from J, with 16 bases between. Here the CDR3 reads CASSQDQNRDNQPQHF. In nucleotides, the CDR3 is TGTGCCAGCAGCCAAGATCAAAACAGGGATAACCAGCCCCAGCATTTT.

This clonotype was detected many times. The chain is built from TRBV7-9 and TRBJ2-1, with 15 nucleotides matching TRBD2. V trimming: 3 bases; J trimming: 6 bases; junction bases outside the gene matches: 9. CDR3 length: 18 amino acids. Germline CDR1 and CDR2: SEHNR and FQNEAQ (reference sequence). The CDR3 DNA reads as TGTGCCAGCAGCTTCCCCTCGGGACTAGCGGGAGGCACCAATGAGCAGTTCTTC. Amino acids: CASSFPSGLAGGTNEQFF.

This clonotype was observed at least ten times. The chain employs TRBV2 and TRBJ2-3; D is ambiguous. V was pared by 4 bases and J by 1 base, with 15 bases between. The CDR3 totals 16 residues. Germline values: CDR1 SNHLY, CDR2 FYNNEI. The CDR3: CASSGLRRVGTDTQYF. The CDR3 nucleotides are TGTGCCAGCAGTGGGCTCCGACGCGTGGGCACAGATACGCAGTATTTT.

The CDR3: CASSSQGGQPQHF. In DNA form, the CDR3 reads TGTGCCAGCAGCTCACAGGGAGGACAGCCCCAGCATTTT. V usage is TRBV7-2 and J usage is TRBJ1-5; the D gene is possibly TRBD1 (6 bases). The CDR3 loop spans 13 amino acids. V was clipped by 4 bases and J by 7 bases, with 11 bases between them. Germline V gene lookup returns CDR1 SGHTA and CDR2 FQGNSA. Filled out from reference TRBV7-2 and TRBJ1-5, the complete variable domain reads GAGVSQSPSNKVTEKGKDVELRCDPISGHTALYWYRQSLGQGLEFLIYFQGNSAPDKSGLPSDRFSAERTGGSVSTLTIQRTQQEDSAVYLCASSSQGGQPQHFGDGTRLSIL.

The V and J genes are TRBV12-3 or TRBV12-4 and TRBJ2-5; D unclear. Trimming cost V 5 bases and J 0 bases, with 13 bases left between them. This CDR3 is built from 15 residues. The chain's CDR3 is CASSPPDWYQETQYF. Written as DNA, the CDR3 is TGTGCCAGCAGTCCCCCCGACTGGTACCAAGAGACCCAGTACTTC.

The chain links TRBV20-1 to TRBJ2-5, with TRBD1 matching 10 bases. The CDR3 has 14 residues. The junction had 5 bases not matched to a gene; V was cut back by 3 bases and J by 4 bases. Per the germline V gene, CDR1 is DFQATT and CDR2 is SNEGSKA (reference sequence). In nucleotides, the CDR3 is TGCAGTGCTAGGTCTGGGACAGGGGTAGAGACCCAGTACTTC. Translating gives CSARSGTGVETQYF.

The table lists this clonotype with many counts. The chain has TRBV11-2 and TRBJ2-7; no definite D call. The CDR3 has 16 amino acids. Per germline, CDR1 SGHAT and CDR2 FQNNGV. V was pared by 1 base and J by 2 bases, with 15 bases between. This CDR3 is CASSLAGSLPPYEQYF. In nucleotides, the CDR3 is TGTGCCAGCAGCTTAGCCGGATCCCTGCCGCCCTACGAGCAGTACTTC.

The gene calls are TRBV6-2 or TRBV6-3 and TRBJ1-2; 10 positions agree with TRBD1. The CDR3 is 14 residues long. Per germline, CDR1 MNHEY and CDR2 SVGEGT. With V trimmed by 5 bases and J by 5 bases, 5 bases remained unmatched. This chain's CDR3 is CASSPGQGPYGYTF. CDR3 in DNA: TGTGCCAGCAGTCCGGGACAGGGGCCATATGGCTACACCTTC.

This clonotype came up many times. The chain has TRBV2 and TRBJ1-1; D might be TRBD1 (5 bases). The CDR3 loop spans 14 amino acids. The V gene lost 3 bases and the J gene lost 2 bases, with 10 bases spanning the gap. Germline lookup yields CDR1 SNHLY and CDR2 FYNNEI. The CDR3 is CASSETDDNTEAFF. CDR3 DNA sequence: TGTGCCAGCAGTGAGACAGATGACAACACTGAAGCTTTCTTT. Variable domain in full (rest from reference TRBV2 and TRBJ1-1): EPEVTQTPSHQVTQMGQEVILRCVPISNHLYFYWYRQILGQKVEFLVSFYNNEISEKSEIFDDQFSVERPDGSNFTLKIRSTKLEDSAMYFCASSETDDNTEAFFGQGTRLTVV.

This clonotype showed up many times. V and J are TRBV20-1 and TRBJ2-7; TRBD2 aligns across 7 bases. Germline CDR1 is DFQATT and CDR2 is SNEGSKA (reference sequence). This CDR3 comprises 14 residues. With V trimmed by 0 bases and J by 0 bases, 2 bases remained unmatched. CDR3 nucleotides: TGCAGTGCTAGAGAGGGCGGGGGCTCCTACGAGCAGTACTTC. Translating gives CSAREGGGSYEQYF.

The rearrangement links TRBV20-1 to TRBJ2-3, with TRBD2 matching over 10 bases. Per germline, CDR1 DFQATT and CDR2 SNEGSKA (reference sequence). This CDR3 has 16 residues. Unmatched junction bases numbered 7, after V lost 3 bases and J lost 1 base. CDR3: CSASQREGRGTDTQYF. As DNA, the CDR3 is TGCAGTGCTAGCCAGCGGGAGGGCCGGGGCACAGATACGCAGTATTTT.

Concerning this clonotype: No conserved phenylalanine or tryptophan ends this CDR3, so it is likely a read error. CDR3 sequence: CASSGSSYNEQFL. CDR3 bases: TGTGCCAGCAGCGGGAGCTCCTACAATGAGCAGTTCCTC. This chain uses TRBV13 with TRBJ2-1; tentatively, D is TRBD2 (5 bases). Trimming stripped 5 bases from V and 0 bases from J, with 5 bases between. CDR1 and CDR2 from the germline V gene are PRHDT and FYEKMQ (reference sequence). The CDR3 has 13 residues.

V gene TRBV20-1 combines with J gene TRBJ2-7, with 8 positions matching TRBD2. Germline V gene data show CDR1 as DFQATT and CDR2 as SNEGSKA (reference sequence). CDR3 length: 18 amino acids. Trimming removed 3 bases from V and 0 bases from J; junction bases left unmatched: 16. CDR3 coding DNA: TGCAGTGCTAGTAGGTTGGAGGTAGCGGGGATTTCCTCCTACGAGCAGTACTTC. Residues: CSASRLEVAGISSYEQYF.

This chain joins TRBV10-3 and TRBJ1-5, with 7 bases lining up with TRBD1. CDR1 is ENHRY, CDR2 SYGVKD, per germline. The CDR3 covers 14 residues. The V and J ends lost 5 bases and 6 bases, in that order; junction bases with no gene match: 7. The CDR3 coding sequence is TGTGCCATCAGTACCACAGGGGAGGCTCAGCCCCAGCATTTT. It specifies CAISTTGEAQPQHF.

This clonotype came up a few times. The chain employs TRBV27 and TRBJ2-3, with D perhaps matching TRBD2 (6 bases). This CDR3 has 14 residues. Germline CDR1 and CDR2: MNHEY and SMNVEV (reference sequence). V was trimmed by 7 bases and J by 0 bases, leaving 11 bases between them. CDR3 nucleotides: TGTGCCAGCAAGGGCGGGATCAGCACAGATACGCAGTATTTT. Translating gives CASKGGISTDTQYF.

Of note for this clonotype: A much larger clone lies one base from this, so it may be a read error. This rearrangement joins TRBV11-2 to TRBJ1-2; TRBD1 aligns across 8 bases. The CDR3 totals 15 residues. The germline V gene encodes CDR1 SGHAT and CDR2 FQNNGV. CDR3 bases: TGTGACAGCAGCCGTTCGCGAGGACAGGGAGGAGGCTACACCTTC. It yields the protein CDSSRSRGQGGGYTF.

This clonotype was observed many times. The V and J genes are TRBV5-1 and TRBJ2-6; the match to TRBD1 covers 8 bases. After removal of 0 bases from V and 2 bases from J, the junction contained 7 bases not matched to a gene. The length of the CDR3 is 18 residues. The germline V gene has CDR1 SGHRS and CDR2 YFSETQ. In nucleotides, the CDR3 is TGCGCCAGCAGCTTGGGCGGACAGGGATTTGCTGGGGCCAACGTCCTGACTTTC. Translating gives CASSLGGQGFAGANVLTF.

DNA of the CDR3: TGTGCCAGCTCACCACGAGTGGCTAGCGGGAGGAGCTACGAGCAGTACTTC. This sequence encodes CASSPRVASGRSYEQYF. The chain has TRBV18 and TRBJ2-7, with TRBD2 matching 11 bases. This CDR3 has 17 amino acids. V was pared by 1 base and J by 3 bases, with 8 bases of the junction left unmatched. Germline loops: CDR1 KGHSH, CDR2 LQKENI.

This clonotype was counted a few times. This chain connects TRBV6-9 to TRBJ1-1; TRBD1 agrees at 11 bases. CDR3 size: 15 residues. V shed 4 bases, J shed 6 bases, and the junction held 7 bases outside the gene matches. CDR1 and CDR2 (germline): MNHGY, SVAAGI. This chain's CDR3 is CASSFTGGQGAEAFF. The CDR3 nucleotides are TGTGCCAGCAGTTTCACCGGGGGACAGGGGGCTGAAGCTTTCTTT.

This clonotype was observed at least ten times. This sequence joins TRBV5-1 and TRBJ1-6, with D unresolved. The CDR3 covers 15 residues. V was pared by 0 bases and J by 3 bases, with 7 bases between. Germline-derived CDR1 and CDR2 are SGHRS and YFSETQ. CDR3 in amino acids: CASSLDSLYNSPLHF. The CDR3 DNA follows: TGCGCCAGCAGCTTGGACAGCCTCTATAATTCACCCCTCCACTTT.

This clonotype occurred many times. The chain employs TRBV6-2 or TRBV6-3 and TRBJ2-1, with 12 bases that match TRBD2. Germline V gene lookup returns CDR1 MNHEY and CDR2 SVGEGT. The junction had 9 bases not matched to a gene; V was cut back by 0 bases and J by 12 bases. This CDR3 has 16 amino acids. The CDR3 coding sequence is TGTGCCAGCAGTTACTCCTGGACTAGCGGGATAGACGGGCAGTTCTTC. Amino acid sequence: CASSYSWTSGIDGQFF.

This clonotype appeared many times. The chain carries TRBV12-3 or TRBV12-4 and TRBJ1-2, with 8 nucleotides matching TRBD1. The ends lost 3 bases at V and 6 bases at J; junction bases unmatched: 9. The length of the CDR3 is 15 residues. The CDR3 bases are TGTGCCAGCAGTTTTCAGGGGGCCATGGGTCATGGCTACACCTTC. It is translated as CASSFQGAMGHGYTF.

CDR3 sequence: CASSPQIPPLHF. The DNA for the CDR3 is TGTGCCAGCAGCCCCCAAATTCCACCCCTCCACTTT. This chain connects TRBV7-9 to TRBJ1-6, with no clear D. Between the trimmed V and J ends, which lost 5 bases and 11 bases, there was a span of 10 bases. The CDR3 has 12 amino acids. Germline assignment: CDR1 SEHNR and CDR2 FQNEAQ (reference sequence).

This clonotype was detected many times. This sequence joins TRBV6-5 and TRBJ2-5; D ambiguous. V was cut by 2 bases and J by 9 bases, with 10 bases left in between. The CDR3 runs 12 residues. Germline loops: CDR1 MNHEY, CDR2 SVGAGI. The CDR3, as DNA: TGTGCCAGCAGTTACGGGAATTCGGCCCAGTACTTC. Its protein product is CASSYGNSAQYF.

This clonotype was detected only a few times. The chain recombines TRBV6-1 with TRBJ1-3, with D uncertain. The CDR3 runs to 14 residues. Germline lookup yields CDR1 MNHNS and CDR2 SASEGT. Trimming cost V 6 bases and J 2 bases, with 11 bases left between them. The CDR3 region has the DNA TGTGCCAGCAGAGAAATAACAACTGGAAACACCATATATTTT. It translates to CASREITTGNTIYF.